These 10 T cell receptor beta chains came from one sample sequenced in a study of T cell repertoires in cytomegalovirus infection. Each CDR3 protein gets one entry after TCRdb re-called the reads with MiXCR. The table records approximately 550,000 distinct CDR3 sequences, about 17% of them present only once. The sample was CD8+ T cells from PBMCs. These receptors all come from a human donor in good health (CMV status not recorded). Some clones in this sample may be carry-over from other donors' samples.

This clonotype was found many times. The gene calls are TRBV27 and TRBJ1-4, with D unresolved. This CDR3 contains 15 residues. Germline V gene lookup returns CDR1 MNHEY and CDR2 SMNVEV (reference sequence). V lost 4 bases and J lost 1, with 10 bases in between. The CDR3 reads CASSSLRETNEKLFF. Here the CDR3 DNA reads TGTGCCAGCAGTTCCTTGAGAGAAACTAATGAAAAACTGTTTTTT.

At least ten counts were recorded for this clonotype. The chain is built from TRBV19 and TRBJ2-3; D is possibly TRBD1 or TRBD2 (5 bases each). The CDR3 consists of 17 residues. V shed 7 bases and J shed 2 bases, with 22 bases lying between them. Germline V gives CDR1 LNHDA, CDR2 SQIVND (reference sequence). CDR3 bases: TGTGCCAGTAATAACCGGGACCTACAGTATGACACAGATACGCAGTATTTT. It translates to CASNNRDLQYDTDTQYF. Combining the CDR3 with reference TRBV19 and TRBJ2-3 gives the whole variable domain DGGITQSPKYLFRKEGQNVTLSCEQNLNHDAMYWYRQDPGQGLRLIYYSQIVNDFQKGDIAEGYSVSREKKESFPLTVTSAQKNPTAFYLCASNNRDLQYDTDTQYFGPGTRLTVL.

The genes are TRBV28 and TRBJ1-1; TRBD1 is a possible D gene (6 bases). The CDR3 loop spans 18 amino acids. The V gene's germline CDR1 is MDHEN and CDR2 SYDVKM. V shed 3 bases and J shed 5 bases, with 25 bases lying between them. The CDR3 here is CASSFLDSGTSRGTEAFF. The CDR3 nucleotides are TGTGCCAGCAGTTTTTTGGACAGCGGAACCTCGAGGGGGACTGAAGCTTTCTTT. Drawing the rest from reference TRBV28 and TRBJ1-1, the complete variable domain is DVKVTQSSRYLVKRTGEKVFLECVQDMDHENMFWYRQDPGLGLRLIYFSYDVKMKEKGDIPEGYSVSREKKERFSLILESASTNQTSMYLCASSFLDSGTSRGTEAFFGQGTRLTVV.

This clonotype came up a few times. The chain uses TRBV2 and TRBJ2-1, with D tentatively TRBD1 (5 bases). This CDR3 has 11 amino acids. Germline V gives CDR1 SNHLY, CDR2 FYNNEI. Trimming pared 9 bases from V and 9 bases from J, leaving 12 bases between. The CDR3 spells CASLSRGEQFF. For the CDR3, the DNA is TGTGCCAGTCTAAGTAGGGGTGAGCAGTTCTTC. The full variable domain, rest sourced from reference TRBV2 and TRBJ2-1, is EPEVTQTPSHQVTQMGQEVILRCVPISNHLYFYWYRQILGQKVEFLVSFYNNEISEKSEIFDDQFSVERPDGSNFTLKIRSTKLEDSAMYFCASLSRGEQFFGPGTRLTVL.

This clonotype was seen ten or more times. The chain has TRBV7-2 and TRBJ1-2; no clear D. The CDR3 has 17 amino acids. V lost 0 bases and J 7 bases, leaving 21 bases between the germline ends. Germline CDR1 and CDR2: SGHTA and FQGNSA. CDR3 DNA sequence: TGTGCCAGCAGCTTAGCTGGCCCGGGTTCCCTGGGAGGTGGCTACACCTTC. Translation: CASSLAGPGSLGGGYTF. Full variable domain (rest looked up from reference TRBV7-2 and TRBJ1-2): GAGVSQSPSNKVTEKGKDVELRCDPISGHTALYWYRQSLGQGLEFLIYFQGNSAPDKSGLPSDRFSAERTGGSVSTLTIQRTQQEDSAVYLCASSLAGPGSLGGGYTFGSGTRLTVV.

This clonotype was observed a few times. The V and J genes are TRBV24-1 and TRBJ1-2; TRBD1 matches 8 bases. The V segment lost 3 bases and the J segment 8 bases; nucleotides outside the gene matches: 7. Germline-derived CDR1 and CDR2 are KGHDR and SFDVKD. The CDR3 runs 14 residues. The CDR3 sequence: CATSDPDRGEGYTF. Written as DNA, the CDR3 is TGTGCCACCAGTGATCCCGACAGGGGCGAGGGCTACACCTTC.

CDR3 nucleotide sequence: TGTGCCAGCAGCTTGGGTTTAGGACAGAACTATGGCTACACCTTC. It specifies CASSLGLGQNYGYTF. V and J are TRBV5-6 and TRBJ1-2; D is possibly TRBD1 (6 bases). CDR1 is SGHDT and CDR2 is YYEEEE in the germline V gene. Trimming shortened V by 0 bases and J by 2 bases, and 11 bases separated the two germline ends. This CDR3 comprises 15 residues.

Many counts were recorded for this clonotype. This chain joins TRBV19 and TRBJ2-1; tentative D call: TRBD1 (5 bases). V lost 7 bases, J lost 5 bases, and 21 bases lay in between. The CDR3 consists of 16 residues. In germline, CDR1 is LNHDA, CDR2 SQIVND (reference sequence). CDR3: CASIPPPGRANNEQFF. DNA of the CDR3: TGTGCCAGTATCCCTCCCCCGGGCAGGGCGAACAATGAGCAGTTCTTC.

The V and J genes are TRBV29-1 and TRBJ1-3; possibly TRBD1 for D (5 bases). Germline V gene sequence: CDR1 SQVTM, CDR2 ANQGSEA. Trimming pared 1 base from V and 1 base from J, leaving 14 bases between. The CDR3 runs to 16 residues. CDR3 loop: CSVEVRTQGSGNTIYF. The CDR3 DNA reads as TGCAGCGTTGAAGTACGGACCCAGGGTTCTGGAAACACCATATATTTT. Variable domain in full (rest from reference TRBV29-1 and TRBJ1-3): SAVISQKPSRDICQRGTSLTIQCQVDSQVTMMFWYRQQPGQSLTLIATANQGSEATYESGFVIDKFPISRPNLTFSTLTVSNMSPEDSSIYLCSVEVRTQGSGNTIYFGEGSWLTVV.

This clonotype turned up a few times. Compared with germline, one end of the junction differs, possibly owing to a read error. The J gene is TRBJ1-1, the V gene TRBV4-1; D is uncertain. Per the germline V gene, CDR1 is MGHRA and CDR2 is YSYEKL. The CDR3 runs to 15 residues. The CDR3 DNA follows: TGTGCCAGCAGCCAAGAAATTGACGGGAACACTGAAGCTTTCTTT. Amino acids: CASSQEIDGNTEAFF.